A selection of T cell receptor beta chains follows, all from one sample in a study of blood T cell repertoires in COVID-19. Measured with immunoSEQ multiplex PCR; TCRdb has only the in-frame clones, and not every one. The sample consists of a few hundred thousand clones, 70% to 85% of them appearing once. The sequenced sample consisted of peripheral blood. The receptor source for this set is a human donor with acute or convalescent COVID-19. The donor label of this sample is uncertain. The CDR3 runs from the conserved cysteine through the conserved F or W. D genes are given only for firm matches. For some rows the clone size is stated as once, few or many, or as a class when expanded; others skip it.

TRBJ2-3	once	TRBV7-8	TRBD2	CASSLVRAGVDTQYF	TGTGCCAGCAGCTTAGTGAGAGCGGGAGTAGATACGCAGTATTTT
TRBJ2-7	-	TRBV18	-	CASSPPAGARYEQYF	TGTGCCAGCTCACCACCGGCGGGGGCGCGGTACGAGCAGTACTTC
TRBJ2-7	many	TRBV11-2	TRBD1	CASSPRTGSYEQYF	TGTGCCAGCAGCCCTCGGACAGGGAGCTACGAGCAGTACTTC
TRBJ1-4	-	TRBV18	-	CASSLQDGVGEKLFF	TGTGCCAGCTCACTACAGGACGGAGTGGGTGAAAAACTGTTTTTT
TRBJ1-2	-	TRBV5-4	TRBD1	CASSLVGGDRSNGYTF	TGTGCCAGCAGCTTGGTGGGGGGGGACAGGTCAAATGGCTACACCTTC
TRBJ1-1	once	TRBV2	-	CASRYQGNKNTEAFF	TGTGCCAGCAGGTATCAGGGCAACAAGAACACTGAAGCTTTCTTT
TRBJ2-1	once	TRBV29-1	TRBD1	CSVPTGVLYNEQFF	TGCAGCGTGCCGACAGGGGTCCTCTACAATGAGCAGTTCTTC
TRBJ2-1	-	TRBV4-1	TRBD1	CASSRQGTTQKGEQFF	TGCGCCAGCAGCCGACAGGGCACGACGCAGAAGGGAGAGCAGTTCTTC
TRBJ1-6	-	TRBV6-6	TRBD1	CASSYSTGTGGSPLHF	TGTGCCAGCAGTTACTCTACCGGGACAGGAGGGTCACCCCTCCACTTT
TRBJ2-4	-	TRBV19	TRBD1	CASSRTGTGIAKNIQYF	TGTGCCAGTAGTAGGACCGGGACAGGGATAGCCAAAAACATTCAGTACTTC
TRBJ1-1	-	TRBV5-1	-	CASSTGGGNTEAFF	TGCGCCAGCAGCACGGGAGGGGGAAACACTGAAGCTTTCTTT
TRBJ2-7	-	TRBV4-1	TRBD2	CASSQNPGRSYEQYF	TGCGCCAGCAGCCAAAACCCCGGGAGGAGCTACGAGCAGTACTTC
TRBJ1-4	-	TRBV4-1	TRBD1	CASSQITGTGDEKLFF	TGCGCCAGCAGCCAGATAACCGGGACAGGGGATGAAAAACTGTTTTTT
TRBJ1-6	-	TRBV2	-	CASSEFLNSPLHF	TGTGCCAGCAGTGAATTCCTCAATTCACCCCTCCACTTT
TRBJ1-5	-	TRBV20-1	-	CSASGGLWNQPQHF	TGCAGTGCTAGTGGAGGTCTGTGGAATCAGCCCCAGCATTTT
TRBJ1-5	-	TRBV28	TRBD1	CASSRARQGSNQPQHF	TGTGCCAGCAGCCGAGCTAGACAGGGAAGCAATCAGCCCCAGCATTTT
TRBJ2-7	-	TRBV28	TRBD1	CASSDRVYEQYF	TGTGCCAGCAGTGACAGGGTCTACGAGCAGTACTTC
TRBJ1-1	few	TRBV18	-	CASSPPQGMRTEAFF	TGTGCCAGCTCACCACCGCAGGGTATGCGTACTGAAGCTTTCTTT
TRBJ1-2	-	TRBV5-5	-	CASSLEPAGGYGYTF	TGTGCCAGCAGCTTGGAACCGGCCGGGGGCTATGGCTACACCTTC
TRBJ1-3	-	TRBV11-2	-	CASSLNSLSGNTIYF	TGTGCCAGCAGCTTAAACAGTCTATCTGGAAACACCATATATTTT
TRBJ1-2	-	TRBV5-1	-	CASSASGTSNYGYTF	TGCGCCAGCAGCGCATCCGGGACATCGAACTATGGCTACACCTTC
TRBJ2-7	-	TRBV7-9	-	CASSSTSYEQYF	TGTGCCAGCAGCTCGACATCCTACGAGCAGTACTTC
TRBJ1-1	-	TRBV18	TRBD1	CASSPDRASAFF	TGTGCCAGCTCACCGGACAGGGCCTCGGCTTTCTTT
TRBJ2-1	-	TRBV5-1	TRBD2	CASSFGLAGGLGEQFF	TGCGCCAGCAGCTTTGGACTAGCGGGAGGGCTGGGTGAGCAGTTCTTC
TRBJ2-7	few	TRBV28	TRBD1	CASSTGTGTYEQYF	TGTGCCAGCAGCACCGGGACAGGGACCTACGAGCAGTACTTC
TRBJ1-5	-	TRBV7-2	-	CASSLSSSSYSNQPQHF	TGTGCCAGCAGCTTATCTTCGAGTTCTTATAGCAATCAGCCCCAGCATTTT
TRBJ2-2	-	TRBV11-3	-	CASSLNRAAGELFF	TGTGCCAGCAGCTTAAACAGGGCCGCCGGGGAGCTGTTTTTT
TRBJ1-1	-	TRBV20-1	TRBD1	CSASFRTGDSTEAFF	TGCAGTGCTAGTTTCCGGACAGGAGATAGCACTGAAGCTTTCTTT
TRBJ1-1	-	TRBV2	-	CASEGQNTEAFF	TGTGCCAGCGAAGGACAGAACACTGAAGCTTTCTTT
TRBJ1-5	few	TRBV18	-	CASSLIASNQPQHF	TGTGCCAGCTCACTAATCGCGTCTAATCAGCCCCAGCATTTT